This passage covers 28 T cell receptor beta chains from one sample sequenced in a study of response to subunit inactivated influenza vaccine. TCRdb independently ran MiXCR on the RT-PCR reads; one entry per CDR3 protein. The sample lists some 850,000 distinct CDR3 sequences; around a sixth were seen once. The sequencing used PBMCs from blood, collected 5 days after vaccination. The receptors here all came from a man aged 45-60 years who received an inactivated influenza vaccine.

The rearrangement joins TRBV28 to TRBJ2-1, with 11 bases matching TRBD2. Unmatched junction bases numbered 8, after V lost 6 bases and J lost 7 bases. The germline V gene has CDR1 MDHEN and CDR2 SYDVKM. The CDR3 length is 15 residues. CDR3 protein: CASSRSGRDRNEQFF. In DNA, the CDR3 is TGTGCCAGCAGCCGTAGCGGGAGGGACCGGAATGAGCAGTTCTTC. Combining the CDR3 with reference TRBV28 and TRBJ2-1 gives the whole variable domain DVKVTQSSRYLVKRTGEKVFLECVQDMDHENMFWYRQDPGLGLRLIYFSYDVKMKEKGDIPEGYSVSREKKERFSLILESASTNQTSMYLCASSRSGRDRNEQFFGPGTRLTVL.

The chain has TRBV10-3 and TRBJ2-2; 8 bases are a match to TRBD2. Germline CDR1 and CDR2: ENHRY and SYGVKD. V lost 2 bases and J lost 5; bases outside the gene matches: 1. The CDR3 runs 14 residues. CDR3 loop: CAISESGSTGELFF. In nucleotides, the CDR3 is TGTGCCATCAGTGAGAGCGGGAGTACCGGGGAGCTGTTTTTT.

The J gene is TRBJ2-3, the V gene TRBV11-2; 12 nucleotides align to TRBD2. This CDR3 comprises 19 residues. The germline CDR1 and CDR2 sequences are SGHAT and FQNNGV. V lost 5 bases, J lost 1 base, and 13 bases stayed unmatched. The CDR3 DNA follows: TGTGCCAGCAGCCCCAGGACTAGCGGGGCCGAGTGGGGCACAGATACGCAGTATTTT. The encoded protein is CASSPRTSGAEWGTDTQYF.

This chain connects TRBV9 to TRBJ2-1; D gene ambiguous. Per the germline V gene, CDR1 is SGDLS and CDR2 is YYNGEE. Trimming removed 3 bases from V and 4 bases from J, with 5 bases in between. The CDR3 length is 12 residues. The CDR3 reads CASSDDYNEQFF. CDR3 in DNA: TGTGCCAGCAGCGATGATTACAATGAGCAGTTCTTC.

Worth noting for this clonotype: The junction shows a germline mismatch at one end, possibly a read error. J is TRBJ2-7 and V is TRBV5-1, with TRBD2 matching 14 bases. The CDR3 is 17 amino acids. Germline V gene data show CDR1 as SGHRS and CDR2 as YFSETQ. The CDR3 bases are TGCGCCAGCAGCTCTTATGCCGGGACTAGCGGGAGCCGGGGTCAGAACTTC. Protein sequence: CASSSYAGTSGSRGQNF.

The rearrangement links TRBV20-1 to TRBJ1-2; 11 nucleotides line up with TRBD1. This CDR3 contains 19 residues. The V segment lost 3 bases and the J segment 8 bases; nucleotides outside the gene matches: 23. Germline assignment: CDR1 DFQATT and CDR2 SNEGSKA (reference sequence). Here the CDR3 reads CSASHWDRTGGVGSAGYTF. The CDR3 DNA follows: TGCAGTGCTAGTCACTGGGACAGGACAGGGGGCGTCGGGTCAGCCGGCTACACCTTC.

The sample holds a few counts of this clonotype. V usage is TRBV20-1 and J usage is TRBJ1-6; D is unclear. This CDR3 is 13 amino acids long. Germline values: CDR1 DFQATT, CDR2 SNEGSKA (reference sequence). CDR3: CSDGKSPKTPLHF. The CDR3 DNA reads TGCAGCGACGGAAAGAGCCCAAAAACACCCCTCCACTTT.

The chain recombines TRBV6-1 with TRBJ2-3; D might be TRBD2 (6 bases). The CDR3 runs to 15 residues. V shed 6 bases and J shed 1 base, with 14 bases lying between them. Germline CDR1 MNHNS, CDR2 SASEGT. The DNA of the CDR3 is TGTGCCAGCAGCCTTAGCGGTCAAGGCACAGATACGCAGTATTTT. As protein: CASSLSGQGTDTQYF.

This clonotype showed up many times. The rearrangement uses TRBV29-1 and TRBJ2-3; D gene unclear. V was pared by 2 bases and J by 3 bases, with 9 bases between. This CDR3 comprises 13 residues. CDR1 is SQVTM, CDR2 ANQGSEA, per germline. CDR3: CSVELGSTDTQYF. The CDR3 DNA is TGCAGCGTTGAACTGGGCAGTACAGATACGCAGTATTTT.

This clonotype has a count of ten or more. J is TRBJ1-6 and V is TRBV7-2, with TRBD1 as a possible D gene (5 bases). Deletions cut 5 bases from V and 8 bases from J, with 19 bases between. The V gene's germline CDR1 is SGHTA and CDR2 FQGNSA. The CDR3 spans 16 residues. The CDR3: CASSLNPWGRDSPLHF. DNA for the CDR3: TGTGCCAGCAGCCTTAACCCGTGGGGGAGGGATTCACCCCTCCACTTT.

CDR3 sequence reads: CRVASSYNEQFF. CDR3 coding DNA: TGCAGAGTAGCAAGCTCCTACAATGAGCAGTTCTTC. The chain uses TRBV20-1 and TRBJ2-1; unclear D gene. The CDR3 loop spans 12 amino acids. Germline V gene data show CDR1 as DFQATT and CDR2 as SNEGSKA (reference sequence).

This clonotype has ten or more counts. The chain couples TRBV29-1 to TRBJ2-5; D gene unclear. Germline CDR1 reads SQVTM; CDR2 reads ANQGSEA. V lost 4 bases, J lost 0 bases, and 15 bases lay in between. The CDR3 is 15 residues long. DNA for the CDR3: TGCAGCGTTGTTTCCGGGTTGTCGTACCAAGAGACCCAGTACTTC. Translation: CSVVSGLSYQETQYF.

The gene calls are TRBV20-1 and TRBJ2-1, with no clear D. Germline V gene lookup returns CDR1 DFQATT and CDR2 SNEGSKA (reference sequence). Deletions cut 2 bases from V and 3 bases from J, with 11 bases between. The CDR3 runs to 14 residues. The CDR3 here is CSARPPELYNEQFF. The CDR3 coding sequence is TGCAGTGCTAGACCCCCCGAACTCTACAATGAGCAGTTCTTC.

The chain carries TRBV20-1 and TRBJ2-1; TRBD2 might be the D (5 bases). The CDR3 runs to 12 residues. Germline assignment: CDR1 DFQATT and CDR2 SNEGSKA (reference sequence). The V end lost 3 bases, the J end lost 12 bases, and 15 bases lay between the germline ends. CDR3 bases: TGCAGTGCTAGTAACCTGGGGAGTGGGCAGTTCTTC. This gives the protein CSASNLGSGQFF.

This clonotype has more than one count but fewer than ten. The rearrangement uses TRBV6-1 and TRBJ2-1; 8 positions match TRBD1. The CDR3 has 15 amino acids. V lost 6 bases and J lost 7; bases outside the gene matches: 11. The germline V gene encodes CDR1 MNHNS and CDR2 SASEGT. Written as DNA, the CDR3 is TGTGCCAGCAGACTTGTGGACAGGGAAGAGAATGAGCAGTTCTTC. As protein: CASRLVDREENEQFF.

The chain is built from TRBV7-8 and TRBJ2-3; 8 positions agree with TRBD1. This CDR3 has 20 residues. CDR1 is SGHVS and CDR2 is FQNEAQ in the germline V gene. The trim removed 2 bases at V and 5 bases at J, leaving 21 bases unmatched. The CDR3 spells CASSLLNIGRRQGRRDTQYF. CDR3 DNA: TGTGCCAGCAGCTTACTAAACATCGGCCGAAGACAGGGGCGCCGAGATACGCAGTATTTT.

This clonotype was observed many times. V and J are TRBV10-3 and TRBJ2-7, with 7 bases identical to TRBD1. CDR3 length: 14 residues. Germline-derived CDR1 and CDR2 are ENHRY and SYGVKD. V was clipped by 0 bases and J by 6 bases; unmatched bases: 5. CDR3 sequence reads: CAISESQGVREQYF. CDR3 coding DNA: TGTGCCATCAGTGAGTCCCAGGGGGTCCGCGAGCAGTACTTC.

The rearrangement uses TRBV24-1 and TRBJ2-5; D gene uncertain. Germline V gene data show CDR1 as KGHDR and CDR2 as SFDVKD. V lost 3 bases and J 5 bases, leaving 9 bases between the germline ends. The CDR3 covers 13 residues. The CDR3 region is CATSDGFLETQYF. CDR3 sequence (DNA): TGTGCCACCAGTGATGGGTTCTTGGAGACCCAGTACTTC.

This sequence joins TRBV6-5 and TRBJ2-1; D is unclear. Trimming took off 2 bases at V and 5 bases at J, with 13 bases between the two ends. Germline assignment: CDR1 MNHEY and CDR2 SVGAGI. The CDR3 sequence is 15 residues long. CDR3: CASSYDTGLDNEQFF. The CDR3 region has the DNA TGTGCCAGCAGTTACGACACGGGTCTGGACAATGAGCAGTTCTTC.

This clonotype has only a few counts. J is TRBJ1-1 and V is TRBV20-1; TRBD1 matches at 9 bases. The V segment lost 2 bases and the J segment 3 bases; nucleotides outside the gene matches: 10. The CDR3 extends over 16 amino acids. The V gene's germline CDR1 is DFQATT and CDR2 SNEGSKA (reference sequence). CDR3 loop: CSARPSPTGGHTEAFF. The CDR3 nucleotides read TGCAGTGCTAGACCCTCTCCGACAGGGGGTCACACTGAAGCTTTCTTT.

This clonotype was seen more than once but under ten times. The chain employs TRBV4-2 and TRBJ2-2; weak D call: TRBD2 (5 bases). The V end was cut by 1 base, the J end by 4 bases, with 13 bases between. The length of the CDR3 is 16 residues. Germline CDR1 is LGHNA and CDR2 is YNFKEQ. The CDR3 DNA sequence: TGTGCCAGCAGCCAAGCGTTCCGGGAAGGCACCGGGGAGCTGTTTTTT. It codes for CASSQAFREGTGELFF.

The sample holds a few counts of this clonotype. The CDR3 DNA sequence: TGTGCCAGCAGCTTAGTGGAGTCGGGCGGCTCCTACAATGAGCAGTTCTTC. Translation gives CASSLVESGGSYNEQFF. The gene calls are TRBV7-2 and TRBJ2-1, with D hard to call. CDR1 and CDR2 (germline): SGHTA, FQGNSA. The germline V and J ends were trimmed by 1 base and 0 bases, with 13 bases remaining between them. The CDR3 contains 17 residues.

This clonotype was counted ten times or more. The genes are TRBV5-6 and TRBJ2-3; tentatively, D is TRBD2 (5 bases). The CDR3 consists of 14 residues. Germline CDR1 is SGHDT and CDR2 is YYEEEE. The V gene lost 6 bases and the J gene lost 8 bases, with 19 bases spanning the gap. CDR3 in DNA: TGTGCCAGCAAGGGCCAAGGCGGAGAGGGTACGCAGTATTTT. Its protein product is CASKGQGGEGTQYF.

This clonotype was picked up many times. The V gene is TRBV20-1, the J gene TRBJ1-5; D possibly corresponds to TRBD1 (6 bases). The CDR3 length is 15 residues. Germline V gives CDR1 DFQATT, CDR2 SNEGSKA (reference sequence). The ends were cut back, 6 bases at V and 7 bases at J, with 22 bases in the middle. The CDR3 region is CSASAGVGGHQPQHF. CDR3 DNA: TGCAGTGCGTCCGCGGGTGTGGGGGGCCACCAGCCCCAGCATTTT.

As concerns this clonotype: A junction end diverges from the germline sequence, so it may reflect a read error. The chain carries TRBV20-1 and TRBJ2-7; perhaps TRBD2 as D (6 bases). The CDR3 extends over 11 amino acids. From germline, CDR1 is DFQATT and CDR2 SNEGSKA (reference sequence). The CDR3 nucleotides are TGCAGTGCTAGGGGGCGAGAGGGACTTAACTTC. The encoded protein is CSARGREGLNF.

This chain joins TRBV3-1 and TRBJ2-1, with D perhaps TRBD1 (5 bases). Trimming took off 4 bases at V and 8 bases at J, with 15 bases between the two ends. The germline V gene has CDR1 LGHDT and CDR2 YNNKEL (reference sequence). CDR3 length: 14 residues. CDR3 residues: CASSPRGGADEQFF. DNA of the CDR3: TGTGCCAGCAGCCCAAGGGGTGGTGCGGATGAGCAGTTCTTC.

The rearrangement links TRBV10-3 to TRBJ1-1, with 10 bases matching TRBD1. V lost 2 bases and J lost 1; bases outside the gene matches: 1. Germline loops: CDR1 ENHRY, CDR2 SYGVKD. The CDR3 is 15 residues long. The CDR3 DNA reads TGTGCCATCAGTGAGAGGGACAGGGGGAACACTGAAGCTTTCTTT. Amino acid sequence: CAISERDRGNTEAFF.

This clonotype was seen more than once but under ten times. The chain joins TRBV29-1 to TRBJ1-1; no firm D call. V dropped 4 bases and J dropped 4 bases, with 7 bases sitting between them. Per germline, CDR1 SQVTM and CDR2 ANQGSEA. The CDR3 has 11 residues. For the CDR3, the DNA is TGCAGCGTTGGAGGGATCACTGAAGCTTTCTTT. Translating gives CSVGGITEAFF. Full variable domain (outside the CDR3, taken from reference TRBV29-1 and TRBJ1-1): SAVISQKPSRDICQRGTSLTIQCQVDSQVTMMFWYRQQPGQSLTLIATANQGSEATYESGFVIDKFPISRPNLTFSTLTVSNMSPEDSSIYLCSVGGITEAFFGQGTRLTVV.